This TCR beta chain emerged from a study of blood T cell repertoires in COVID-19. Whole-study context: Italy, Spain and the United States were the sources of the convalescent and acute COVID-19 samples. The cDNA or gDNA used as material had been derived from T cells, B-cell-depleted T cells, or PBMCs.

Germline-derived CDR1 and CDR2 are MNHNY and SVGAGI (reference sequence). CDR3 size: 15 residues. V was pared by 2 bases and J by 8 bases, with 18 bases between. As processed by the authors: Reference gene primers were amplified, and this amplification served to estimate nucleated cell counts. Clones were read by immunoSEQ multiplex PCR, and TCRdb kept only the in-frame ones, dropping some. The DNA gave D and trimming, while V, J and clone size come from that table. Among approximately 260,000 clones listed, 90% were seen once. The sequencing input was peripheral blood. The origin of this receptor is a middle-aged woman with acute or convalescent COVID-19. The V gene is TRBV6-6, the J gene TRBJ1-2; TRBD1 might be the D (5 bases). The CDR3 loop reads CASSYPPDIQGGYTF. CDR3 coding DNA: TGTGCCAGCAGTTACCCCCCGGACATCCAGGGAGGCTACACCTTC.